The entry that follows covers one T cell receptor (beta chain) sequence. The antigen is undetermined. The data were obtained in a study of a mutant IDH1 vaccine in newly diagnosed glioma. The V and J ends lost 2 bases and 6 bases respectively, with 14 bases between them. The CDR3 loop spans 15 amino acids. Germline CDR1 reads MDHEN; CDR2 reads SYDVKM. Time point in this sample: week 35, safety follow-up. Doses comprised 300 ug of mutant IDH1 20-mer peptide each, plus topical imiquimod. Profiled with immunoSEQ multiplex PCR; TCRdb holds only in-frame clones, not every one. The data contain some 50,000 clones, 85% to 95% of them singletons.

This receptor was identified in a man in his fifties with glioma. V usage is TRBV28 and J usage is TRBJ1-5; the D is unclear. Material: PBMCs, obtained from a glioma patient whose treatment included an IDH1 peptide vaccine. CDR3 sequence (DNA): TGTGCCAGCAGTTTAATTCTGGGCGAAAGTCAGCCCCAGCATTTT. Residues: CASSLILGESQPQHF.